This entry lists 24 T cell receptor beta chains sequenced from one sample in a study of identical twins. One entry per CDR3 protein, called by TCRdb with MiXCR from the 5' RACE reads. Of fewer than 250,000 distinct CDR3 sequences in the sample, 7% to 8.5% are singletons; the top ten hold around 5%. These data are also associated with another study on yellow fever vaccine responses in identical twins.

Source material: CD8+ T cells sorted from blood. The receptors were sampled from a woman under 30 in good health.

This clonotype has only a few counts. CDR3 coding DNA: TGTGCCAGCAGTGAAGGAATAGCCCCCTACGAGCAGTACTTC. Its protein product is CASSEGIAPYEQYF. The chain couples TRBV25-1 to TRBJ2-7; unclear D gene. Germline-derived CDR1 and CDR2 are MGHDK and SYGVNS. The CDR3 sequence is 14 residues long. Between the trimmed V and J ends, which lost 2 bases and 2 bases, there was a span of 10 bases.

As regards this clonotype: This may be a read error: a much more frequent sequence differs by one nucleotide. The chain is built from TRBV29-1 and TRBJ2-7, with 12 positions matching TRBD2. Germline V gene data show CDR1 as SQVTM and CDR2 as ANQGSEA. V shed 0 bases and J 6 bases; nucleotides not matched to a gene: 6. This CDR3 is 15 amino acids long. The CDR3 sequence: CSVEDPSGRGREQYF. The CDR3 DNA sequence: TGCAGCGTTGAAGACCCTAGCGGGAGGGGCCGCGAGCAGTACTTC.

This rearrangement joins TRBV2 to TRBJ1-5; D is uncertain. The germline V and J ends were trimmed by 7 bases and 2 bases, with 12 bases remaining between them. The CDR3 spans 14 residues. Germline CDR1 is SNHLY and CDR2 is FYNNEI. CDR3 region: CASKEGLGNQPQHF. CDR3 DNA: TGTGCCAGCAAGGAAGGGTTAGGCAATCAGCCCCAGCATTTT.

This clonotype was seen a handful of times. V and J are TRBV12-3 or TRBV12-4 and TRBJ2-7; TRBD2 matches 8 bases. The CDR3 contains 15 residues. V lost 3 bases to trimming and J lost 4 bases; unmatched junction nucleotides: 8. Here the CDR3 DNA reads TGTGCCAGCAGTTTGGACGGGGGGGCCTTGTACGAGCAGTACGTC. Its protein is CASSLDGGALYEQYV.

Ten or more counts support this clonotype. The CDR3 coding sequence is TGCAGCGTTGAAGATATAGGAGGTGGGGGCAACACTGAAGCTTTCTTT. This codes for CSVEDIGGGGNTEAFF. The V and J genes are TRBV29-1 and TRBJ1-1; a weak D match, TRBD1 (6 bases). Germline CDR1 reads SQVTM; CDR2 reads ANQGSEA. The length of the CDR3 is 16 residues. V lost 0 bases to trimming and J lost 2 bases, with 16 bases between them. Full variable domain (remainder filled in from reference TRBV29-1 and TRBJ1-1): SAVISQKPSRDICQRGTSLTIQCQVDSQVTMMFWYRQQPGQSLTLIATANQGSEATYESGFVIDKFPISRPNLTFSTLTVSNMSPEDSSIYLCSVEDIGGGGNTEAFFGQGTRLTVV.

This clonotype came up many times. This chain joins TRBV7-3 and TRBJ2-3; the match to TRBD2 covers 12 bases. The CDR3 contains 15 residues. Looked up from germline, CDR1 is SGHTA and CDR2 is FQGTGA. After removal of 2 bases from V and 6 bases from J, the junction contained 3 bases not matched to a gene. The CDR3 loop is CASSLGLAGMDTQYF. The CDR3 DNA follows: TGTGCCAGCAGCTTAGGACTAGCGGGAATGGATACGCAGTATTTT.

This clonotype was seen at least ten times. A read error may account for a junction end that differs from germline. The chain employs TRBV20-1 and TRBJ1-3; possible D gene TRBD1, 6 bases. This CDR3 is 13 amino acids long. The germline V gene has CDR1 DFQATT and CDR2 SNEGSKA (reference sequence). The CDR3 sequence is CSAGTGAGNTIYF. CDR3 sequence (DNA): TGCAGTGCTGGAACGGGGGCTGGGAACACCATATATTTT.

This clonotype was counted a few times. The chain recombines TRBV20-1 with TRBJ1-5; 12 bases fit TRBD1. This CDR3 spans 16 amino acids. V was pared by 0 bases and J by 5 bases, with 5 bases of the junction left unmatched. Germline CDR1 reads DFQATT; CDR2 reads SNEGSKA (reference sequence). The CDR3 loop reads CSARDRDRGLDQPQHF. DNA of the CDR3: TGCAGTGCTAGAGACCGGGACAGGGGGCTTGATCAGCCCCAGCATTTT.

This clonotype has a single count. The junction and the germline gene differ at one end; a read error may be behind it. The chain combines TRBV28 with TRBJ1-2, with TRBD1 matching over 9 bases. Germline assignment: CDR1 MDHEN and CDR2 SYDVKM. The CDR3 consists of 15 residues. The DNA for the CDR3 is TGTGCTAGCAGTTCGCCGGGACAGGGTTATTATGGCTACACCTTC. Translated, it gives CASSSPGQGYYGYTF.

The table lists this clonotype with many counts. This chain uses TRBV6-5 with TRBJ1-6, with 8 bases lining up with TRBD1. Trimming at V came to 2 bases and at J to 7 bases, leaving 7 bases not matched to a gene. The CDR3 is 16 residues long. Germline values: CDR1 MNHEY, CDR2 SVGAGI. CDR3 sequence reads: CASSYVSGGLNSPLHF. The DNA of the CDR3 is TGTGCCAGCAGTTACGTCTCAGGGGGCCTCAATTCACCCCTCCACTTT.

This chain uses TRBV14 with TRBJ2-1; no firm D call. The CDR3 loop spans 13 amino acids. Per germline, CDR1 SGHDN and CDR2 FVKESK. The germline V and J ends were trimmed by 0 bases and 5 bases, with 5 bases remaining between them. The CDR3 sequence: CASSQESDNEQFF. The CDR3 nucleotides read TGTGCCAGCAGCCAAGAATCCGACAATGAGCAGTTCTTC.

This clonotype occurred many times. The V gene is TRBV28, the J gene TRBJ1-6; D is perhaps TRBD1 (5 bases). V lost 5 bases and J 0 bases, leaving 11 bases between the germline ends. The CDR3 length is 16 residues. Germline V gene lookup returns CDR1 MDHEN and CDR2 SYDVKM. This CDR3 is CASSRSGDSYNSPLHF. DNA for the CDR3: TGTGCCAGCAGTAGATCGGGGGACTCCTATAATTCACCCCTCCACTTT.

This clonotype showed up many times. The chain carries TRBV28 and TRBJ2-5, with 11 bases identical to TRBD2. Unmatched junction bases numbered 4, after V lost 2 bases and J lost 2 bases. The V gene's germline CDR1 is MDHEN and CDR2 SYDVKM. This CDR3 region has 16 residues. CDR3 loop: CASSLGTSGPQETQYF. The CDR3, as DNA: TGTGCCAGCAGTTTAGGGACTAGCGGACCTCAAGAGACCCAGTACTTC.

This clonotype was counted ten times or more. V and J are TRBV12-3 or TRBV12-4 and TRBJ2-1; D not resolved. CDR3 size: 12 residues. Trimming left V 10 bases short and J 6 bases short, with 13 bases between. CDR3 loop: CATSWSLNEQFF. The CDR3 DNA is TGTGCCACCTCGTGGTCGCTCAATGAGCAGTTCTTC.

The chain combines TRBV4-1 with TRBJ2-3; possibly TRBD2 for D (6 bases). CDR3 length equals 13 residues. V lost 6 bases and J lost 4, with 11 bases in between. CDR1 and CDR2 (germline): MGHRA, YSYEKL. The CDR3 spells CASSQTSADTQYF. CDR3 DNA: TGCGCCAGCAGTCAGACTAGTGCAGATACGCAGTATTTT.

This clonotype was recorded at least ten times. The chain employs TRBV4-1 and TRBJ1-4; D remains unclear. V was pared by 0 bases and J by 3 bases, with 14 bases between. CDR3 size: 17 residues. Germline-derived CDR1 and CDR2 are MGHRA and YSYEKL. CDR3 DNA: TGCGCCAGCAGCCAAGATGATGTGGTCCTTTCTAATGAAAAACTGTTTTTT. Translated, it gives CASSQDDVVLSNEKLFF.

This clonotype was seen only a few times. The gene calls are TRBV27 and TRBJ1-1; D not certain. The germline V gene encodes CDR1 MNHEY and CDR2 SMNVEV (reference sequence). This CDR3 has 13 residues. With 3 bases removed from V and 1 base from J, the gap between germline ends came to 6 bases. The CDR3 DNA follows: TGTGCCAGCAGTTTTTCAAGGAACACTGAAGCTTTCTTT. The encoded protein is CASSFSRNTEAFF.

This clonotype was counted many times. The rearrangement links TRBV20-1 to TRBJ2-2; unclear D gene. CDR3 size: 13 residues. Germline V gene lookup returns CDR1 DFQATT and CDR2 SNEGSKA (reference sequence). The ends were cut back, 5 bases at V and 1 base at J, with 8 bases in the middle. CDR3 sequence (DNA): TGCAGTGCTTGGCTATTGAACACCGGGGAGCTGTTTTTT. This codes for CSAWLLNTGELFF.

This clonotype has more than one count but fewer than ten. The CDR3 DNA is TGTGCCAGTAGTATTACGGTACGCTCGGTGGAGACCCAGTACTTC. Translating gives CASSITVRSVETQYF. The chain uses TRBV19 and TRBJ2-5; D gene ambiguous. Germline V CDR1 and CDR2: LNHDA, SQIVND (reference sequence). Trimming pared 3 bases from V and 5 bases from J, leaving 16 bases between. The CDR3 has 15 residues.

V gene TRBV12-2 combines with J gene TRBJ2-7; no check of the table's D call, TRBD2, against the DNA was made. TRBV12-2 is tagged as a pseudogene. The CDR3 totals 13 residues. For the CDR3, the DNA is TGTGCAAGTCGCTGGACTAGCGAGTACGAGCAGTACTTC. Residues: CASRWTSEYEQYF.

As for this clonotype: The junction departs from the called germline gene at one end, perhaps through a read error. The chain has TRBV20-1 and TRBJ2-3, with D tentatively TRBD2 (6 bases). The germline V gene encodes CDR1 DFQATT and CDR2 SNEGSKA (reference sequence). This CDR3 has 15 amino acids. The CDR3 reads CCARDVSDYPDTQYF. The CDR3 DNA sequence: TGCTGTGCTAGAGATGTCTCGGACTACCCAGATACGCAGTATTTT.

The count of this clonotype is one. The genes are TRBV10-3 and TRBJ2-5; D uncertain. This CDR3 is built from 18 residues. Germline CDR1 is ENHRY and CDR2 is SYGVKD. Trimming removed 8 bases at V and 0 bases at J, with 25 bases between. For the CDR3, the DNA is TGTGCCATCTGTTTTGTCTCGTCAGATGGGAAGTACCAAGAGACCCAGTACTTC. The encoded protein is CAICFVSSDGKYQETQYF.

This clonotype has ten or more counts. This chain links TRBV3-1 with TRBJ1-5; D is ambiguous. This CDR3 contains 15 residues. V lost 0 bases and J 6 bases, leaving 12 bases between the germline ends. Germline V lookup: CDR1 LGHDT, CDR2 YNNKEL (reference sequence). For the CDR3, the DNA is TGTGCCAGCAGCCAAGACGGCTCCATCGGTCAGCCCCAGCATTTT. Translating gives CASSQDGSIGQPQHF. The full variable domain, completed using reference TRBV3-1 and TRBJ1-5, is DTAVSQTPKYLVTQMGNDKSIKCEQNLGHDTMYWYKQDSKKFLKIMFSYNNKELIINETVPNRFSPKSPDKAHLNLHINSLELGDSAVYFCASSQDGSIGQPQHFGDGTRLSIL.

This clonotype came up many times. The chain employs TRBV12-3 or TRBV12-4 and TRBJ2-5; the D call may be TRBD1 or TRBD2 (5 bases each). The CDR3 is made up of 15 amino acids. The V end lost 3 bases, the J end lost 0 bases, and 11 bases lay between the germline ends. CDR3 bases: TGTGCCAGCAGTTTCCGGGACGCCTACCAAGAGACCCAGTACTTC. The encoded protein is CASSFRDAYQETQYF.